This record covers a single TCR beta chain. What it binds is unknown. This sample was taken from a study of OX40 agonist ivuxolimab in advanced cancers. TCRdb's copy holds only in-frame clones and misses some; the assay was immunoSEQ multiplex PCR. Counted here are 65,000 to 95,000 clones, 85% to 95% occurring once; the ten biggest clones make up about 11%. Findings and limits, study-wide: Some patients without response likewise showed low normalized clonal expansion. Dose levels from 0.1 to 3.0 mg/kg saw CD4+ and CD8+ blood T cells expand clonally by week 6.

Autoimmune disease history or systemic immunosuppression disqualified patients. Trimming took 4 bases from V and 8 from J; bases not matched to a gene: 16. This CDR3 region has 18 residues. Germline V gene lookup returns CDR1 LGHNA and CDR2 YNFKEQ. This specimen was CD4+ or CD8+ T cells sorted from blood, taken in a trial of the OX40 agonist ivuxolimab. The sequence was collected from an adult with an advanced solid tumor such as melanoma, head and neck, liver or kidney cancer. The genes are TRBV4-2 and TRBJ2-1; 11 bases line up with TRBD2. As DNA, the CDR3 is TGTGCCAGCAGCCCAAATCGACTAGCGGGGCGGCAAACAGATGAGCAGTTCTTC. It is translated as CASSPNRLAGRQTDEQFF.